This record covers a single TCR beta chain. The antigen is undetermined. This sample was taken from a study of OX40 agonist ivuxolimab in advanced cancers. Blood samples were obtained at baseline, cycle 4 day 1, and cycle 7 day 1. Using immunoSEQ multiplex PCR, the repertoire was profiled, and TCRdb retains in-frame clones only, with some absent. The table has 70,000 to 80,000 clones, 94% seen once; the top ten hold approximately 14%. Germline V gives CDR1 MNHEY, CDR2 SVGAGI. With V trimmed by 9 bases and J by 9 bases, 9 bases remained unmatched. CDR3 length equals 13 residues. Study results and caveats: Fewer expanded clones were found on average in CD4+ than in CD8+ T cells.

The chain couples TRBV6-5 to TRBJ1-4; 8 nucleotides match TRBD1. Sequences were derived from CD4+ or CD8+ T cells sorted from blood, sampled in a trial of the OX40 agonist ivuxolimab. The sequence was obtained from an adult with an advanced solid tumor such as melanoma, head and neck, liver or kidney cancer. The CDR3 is CARKTGDRKKLFF. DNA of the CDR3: TGTGCCAGGAAGACAGGGGATAGGAAAAAACTGTTTTTT.